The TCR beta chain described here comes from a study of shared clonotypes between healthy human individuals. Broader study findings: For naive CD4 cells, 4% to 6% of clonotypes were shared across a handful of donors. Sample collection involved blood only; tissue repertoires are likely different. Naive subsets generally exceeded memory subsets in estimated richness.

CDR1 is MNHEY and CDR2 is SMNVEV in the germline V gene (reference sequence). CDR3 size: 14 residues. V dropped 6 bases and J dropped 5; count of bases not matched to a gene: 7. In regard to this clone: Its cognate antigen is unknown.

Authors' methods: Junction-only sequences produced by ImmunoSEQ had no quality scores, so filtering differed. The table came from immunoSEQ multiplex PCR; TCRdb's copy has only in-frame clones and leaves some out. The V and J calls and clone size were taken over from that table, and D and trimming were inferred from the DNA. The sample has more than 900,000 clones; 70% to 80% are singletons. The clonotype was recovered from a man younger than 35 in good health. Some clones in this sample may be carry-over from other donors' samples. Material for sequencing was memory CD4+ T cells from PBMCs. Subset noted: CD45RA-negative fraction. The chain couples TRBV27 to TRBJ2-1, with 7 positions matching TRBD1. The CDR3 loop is CASSFWDRNNEQFF. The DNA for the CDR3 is TGTGCCAGCAGCTTCTGGGACAGAAACAATGAGCAGTTCTTC.